Sequencing of this TCR beta chain was carried out in a study of blood T cell repertoires in COVID-19. About the research overall: PBMCs, B-cell-depleted T cells, or T cells were the source of the cDNA or gDNA that made up the material.

The assay was immunoSEQ multiplex PCR, and TCRdb's table has in-frame clones only and misses some. The table records about 160,000 clones, roughly 83% of them present only once. V lost 6 bases, J lost 1 base, and 15 bases lay in between. Germline values: CDR1 LGHNT, CDR2 FRNRAP. The CDR3 is 16 amino acids. This receptor was identified in a woman at least 80 years old with active or convalescent COVID-19. Sequencing was done on a sample of peripheral blood. J is TRBJ1-4 and V is TRBV12-5; weak D call: TRBD1 (6 bases). CDR3 nucleotide sequence: TGTGCTAGTGGCCCCACAGGGAGGGGAACTAATGAAAAACTGTTTTTT. Its translation is CASGPTGRGTNEKLFF.